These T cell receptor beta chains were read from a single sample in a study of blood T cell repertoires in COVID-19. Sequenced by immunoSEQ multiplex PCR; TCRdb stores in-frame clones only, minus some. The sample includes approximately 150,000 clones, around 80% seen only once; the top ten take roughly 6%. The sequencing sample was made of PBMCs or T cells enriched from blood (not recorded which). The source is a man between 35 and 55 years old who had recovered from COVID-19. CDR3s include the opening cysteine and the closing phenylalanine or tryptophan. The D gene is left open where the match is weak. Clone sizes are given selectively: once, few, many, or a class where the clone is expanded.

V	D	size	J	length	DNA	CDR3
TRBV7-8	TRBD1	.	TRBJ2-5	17	TGTGCCAGCAGCCCCTCCTCTGCAAGGACAGGCAAGAGTGCCCAGTACTTC	CASSPSSARTGKSAQYF
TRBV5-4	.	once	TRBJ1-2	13	TGTGCCGGTAGGTCGGCCTTCGGGTATGGCTACACCTTC	CAGRSAFGYGYTF
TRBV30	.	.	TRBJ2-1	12	TGTGCCTGGAGTTCGGACTACCGTAAGCAGTTCTTC	CAWSSDYRKQFF
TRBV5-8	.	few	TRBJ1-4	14	TGTGCCAGCAGCTCCCCCGGAGACAATGAAAAACTGTTTTTT	CASSSPGDNEKLFF
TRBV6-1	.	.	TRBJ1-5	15	TGTGCCAGCAGTGAAGCTTTCAGTGTCAATCAGCCCCAGCATTTT	CASSEAFSVNQPQHF
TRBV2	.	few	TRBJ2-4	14	TGTGCCAGCAGACAGACAGTAACTAAAAACATTCAGTACTTC	CASRQTVTKNIQYF
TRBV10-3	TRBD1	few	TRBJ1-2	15	TGTGCCATAGGATACGGGAGACAGGGAAACTATGGCTACACCTTC	CAIGYGRQGNYGYTF
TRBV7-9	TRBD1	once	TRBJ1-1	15	TGTGCCAGCAGCTTGGGACAGCCCATGAACACTGAAGCTTTCTTT	CASSLGQPMNTEAFF
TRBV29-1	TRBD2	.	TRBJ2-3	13	TGCAGCGTTGTCGGGGGGGCGAGCGATACGCAGTATTTT	CSVVGGASDTQYF
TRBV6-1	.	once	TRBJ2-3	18	TGTGCCAGCAGTGAGCCCCCCCCAGGACTCCCAAGGGCAGATACGCAGTATTTT	CASSEPPPGLPRADTQYF
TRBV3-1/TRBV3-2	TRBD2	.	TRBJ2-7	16	TGTGCCAGCAGCCATCGTAGCGGGGGGCGCTACTACGAGCAGTACTTC	CASSHRSGGRYYEQYF
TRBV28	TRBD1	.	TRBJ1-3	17	TGTGCCAGCAGCCCCCCCGGGACAGGAGTCTCTGGAAACACCATATATTTT	CASSPPGTGVSGNTIYF
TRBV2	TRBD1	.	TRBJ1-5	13	TGTGCCAGCGGGGACAGGGCCTATCAGCCCCAGCATTTT	CASGDRAYQPQHF
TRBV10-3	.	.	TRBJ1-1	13	TGTGCCATCACGCGGGGGGGTGGAACTGAAGCTTTCTTT	CAITRGGGTEAFF
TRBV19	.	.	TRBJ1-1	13	TGTGCCAGTAGTACCCAACATAACACTGAAGCTTTCTTT	CASSTQHNTEAFF
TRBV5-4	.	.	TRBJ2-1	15	TGTGCCAGCAGCTTGGGGAGGGGGCCTACCAATGAGCAGTTCTTC	CASSLGRGPTNEQFF
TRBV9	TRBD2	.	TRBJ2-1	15	TGTGCCAGCAGCGTAGAGGTCGGGGGGGCCAATGAGCAGTTCTTC	CASSVEVGGANEQFF
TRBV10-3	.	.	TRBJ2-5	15	TGTGCCATCAGTGAGTCAGACAGGCCGAACGAGACCCAGTACTTC	CAISESDRPNETQYF
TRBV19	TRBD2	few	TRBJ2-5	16	TGTGCCAGTAGTTCCTTACTAGCGGGCCACCAAGAGACCCAGTACTTC	CASSSLLAGHQETQYF
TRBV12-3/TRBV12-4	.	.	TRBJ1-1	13	TGTGCCAGCAGTTCCCGGGGGAACACTGAAGCTTTCTTT	CASSSRGNTEAFF
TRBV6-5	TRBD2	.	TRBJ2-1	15	TGTGCCAGCAAGCAAGAACTAGCGGGGCGGAATGAGCAGTTCTTC	CASKQELAGRNEQFF
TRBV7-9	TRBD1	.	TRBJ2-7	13	TGTGCCAGCAGCTTGCCAGGGGGTTACGAGCAGTACTTC	CASSLPGGYEQYF
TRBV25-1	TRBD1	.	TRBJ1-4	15	TGTGCCAGCAGTGAGTTCACAGGGGTGGACGAAAAACTGTTTTTT	CASSEFTGVDEKLFF
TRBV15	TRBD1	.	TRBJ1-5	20	TGTGCCACCAGCATGCGGGACAGCCCCAGGAGGCTTTATAGCAATCAGCCCCAGCATTTT	CATSMRDSPRRLYSNQPQHF
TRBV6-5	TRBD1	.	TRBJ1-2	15	TGTGCCAGCAGTTCACGACAGGGGGCCTTGCAGGGCTACACCTTC	CASSSRQGALQGYTF
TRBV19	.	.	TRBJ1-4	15	TGTGCCAGTAGTACCGTATCAGCAACTAATGAAAAACTGTTTTTT	CASSTVSATNEKLFF
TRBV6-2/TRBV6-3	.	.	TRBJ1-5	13	TGTGCCAGCAGTCTGAGGGGGTATCAGCCCCAGCATTTT	CASSLRGYQPQHF
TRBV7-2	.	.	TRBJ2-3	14	TGTGCCAGCAGCTCGGCGGGAATCACAGATACGCAGTATTTT	CASSSAGITDTQYF
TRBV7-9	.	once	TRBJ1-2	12	TGTGCCAGCAGCTTAGAGTTGCGTGGCTACACCTTC	CASSLELRGYTF
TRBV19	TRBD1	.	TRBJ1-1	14	TGTGCCAGTAGTTGGGCAGGGGGCGTGACTGAAGCTTTCTTT	CASSWAGGVTEAFF
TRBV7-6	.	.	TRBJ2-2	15	TGTGCCAGCAGCTTAGACAGGGCGAACACCGGGGAGCTGTTTTTT	CASSLDRANTGELFF
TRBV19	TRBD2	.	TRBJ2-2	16	TGTGCCAGTAGTATCAATGCGGGGGGTAGGACCGGGGAGCTGTTTTTT	CASSINAGGRTGELFF
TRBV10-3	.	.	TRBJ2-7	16	TGTGCCATCAGTGAAGCCGAGGCTAGCGCCGTCCGGGGGCAGTACTTC	CAISEAEASAVRGQYF
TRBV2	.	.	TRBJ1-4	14	TGTGCCAGCAGCGGAGAGGGTGGATCGGGAAAACTGTTTTTT	CASSGEGGSGKLFF
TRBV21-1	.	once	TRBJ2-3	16	TGTGCCAGCAGCAAAGGTGGCGAGAGGTCAGTAGATACGCAGTATTTT	CASSKGGERSVDTQYF
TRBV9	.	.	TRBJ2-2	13	TGTGCCAGCAGCGAGACAGTCACCGGGGAGCTGTTTTTT	CASSETVTGELFF
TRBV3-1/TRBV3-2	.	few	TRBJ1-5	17	TGTGCCAGCAGCCAAGACAGCAGGCCTGTGGGCAATCAGCCCCAGCATTTT	CASSQDSRPVGNQPQHF
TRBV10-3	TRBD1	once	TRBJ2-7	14	TGTGCCATCAGGGGACAGGGGGGATACTACGAGCAGTACTTC	CAIRGQGGYYEQYF
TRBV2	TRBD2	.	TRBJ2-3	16	TGTGCCAGCAGTAGGCTGGGCGGGGGGAACACAGATACGCAGTATTTT	CASSRLGGGNTDTQYF
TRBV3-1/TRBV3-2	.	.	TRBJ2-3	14	TGTGCCAGCAGCCCCCTCGGGGGCACAGATACGCAGTATTTT	CASSPLGGTDTQYF
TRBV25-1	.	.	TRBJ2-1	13	TGTGCCAGCAGTCTACGATCCTACAATGAGCAGTTCTTC	CASSLRSYNEQFF
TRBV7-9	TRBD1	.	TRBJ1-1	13	TGTGCCACTCGACAGGGGGAGAGCCCTGAAGCTTTCTTT	CATRQGESPEAFF
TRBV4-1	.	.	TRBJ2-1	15	TGCGCCAGCAGCCTCCAGGGCGCTGCGAACAATGAGCAGTTCTTC	CASSLQGAANNEQFF
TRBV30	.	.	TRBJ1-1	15	TGTGCCTGGAGTGTTTTAAGGTCTGGGCCAGGCGAAGCTTTCTTT	CAWSVLRSGPGEAFF
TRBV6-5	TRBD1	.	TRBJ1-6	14	TGTGCCAGCAGACAGGGGGCGCCGGATTCACCCCTCCACTTT	CASRQGAPDSPLHF
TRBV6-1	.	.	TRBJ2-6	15	TGTGCCAGCAGTGGACTCTTAGGTGGGGCCAACGTCCTGACTTTC	CASSGLLGGANVLTF
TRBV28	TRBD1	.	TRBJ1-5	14	TGTGCCAGCAGTTTCCAGGGGGGAATCACGCCCCAGCATTTT	CASSFQGGITPQHF